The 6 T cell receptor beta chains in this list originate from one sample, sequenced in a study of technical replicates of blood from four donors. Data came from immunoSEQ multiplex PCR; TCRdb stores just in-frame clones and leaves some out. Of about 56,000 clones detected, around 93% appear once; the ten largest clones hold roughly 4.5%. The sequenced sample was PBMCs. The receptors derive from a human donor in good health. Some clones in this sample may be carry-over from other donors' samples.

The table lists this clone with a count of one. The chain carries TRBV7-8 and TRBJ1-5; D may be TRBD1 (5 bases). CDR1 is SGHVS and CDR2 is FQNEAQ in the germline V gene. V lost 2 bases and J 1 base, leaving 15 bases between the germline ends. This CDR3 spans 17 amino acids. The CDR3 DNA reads TGTGCCAGCAGCTTAAAGGGGCCCCAGAAAAGCAATCAGCCCCAGCATTTT. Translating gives CASSLKGPQKSNQPQHF.

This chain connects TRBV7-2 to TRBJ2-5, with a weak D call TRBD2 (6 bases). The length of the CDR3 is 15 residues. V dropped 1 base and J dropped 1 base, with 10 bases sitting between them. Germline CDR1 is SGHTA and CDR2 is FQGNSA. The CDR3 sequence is CASSLDPGLQETQYF. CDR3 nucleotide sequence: TGTGCCAGCAGCTTAGATCCGGGACTCCAAGAGACCCAGTACTTC.

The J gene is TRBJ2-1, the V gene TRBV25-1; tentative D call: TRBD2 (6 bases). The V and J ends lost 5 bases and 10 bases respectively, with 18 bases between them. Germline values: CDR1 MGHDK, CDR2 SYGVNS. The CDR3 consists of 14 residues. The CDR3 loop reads CASSLRGSTGEQFF. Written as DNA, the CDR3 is TGTGCCAGCAGTCTCCGGGGGAGCACGGGGGAGCAGTTCTTC.

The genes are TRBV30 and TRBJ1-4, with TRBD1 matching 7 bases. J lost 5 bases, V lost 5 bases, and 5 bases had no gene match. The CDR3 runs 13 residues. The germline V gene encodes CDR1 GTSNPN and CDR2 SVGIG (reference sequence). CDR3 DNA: TGTGCCTGGGCAGACAGGGTGAATGAAAAACTGTTTTTT. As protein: CAWADRVNEKLFF. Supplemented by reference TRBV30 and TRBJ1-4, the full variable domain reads SQTIHQWPATLVQPVGSPLSLECTVEGTSNPNLYWYRQAAGRGLQLLFYSVGIGQISSEVPQNLSASRPQDRQFILSSKKLLLSDSGFYLCAWADRVNEKLFFGSGTQLSVL.

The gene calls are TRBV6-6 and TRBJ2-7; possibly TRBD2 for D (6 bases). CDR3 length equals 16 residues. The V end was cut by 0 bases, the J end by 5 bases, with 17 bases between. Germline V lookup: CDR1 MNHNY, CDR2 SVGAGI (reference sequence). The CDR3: CASSYSHWDLAHEQYF. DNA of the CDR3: TGTGCCAGCAGTTACTCCCACTGGGACTTGGCCCACGAGCAGTACTTC.

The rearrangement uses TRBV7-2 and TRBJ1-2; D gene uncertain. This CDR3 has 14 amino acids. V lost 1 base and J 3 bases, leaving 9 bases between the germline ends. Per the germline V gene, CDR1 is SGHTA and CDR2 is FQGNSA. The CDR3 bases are TGTGCCAGCAGCTTAGGCCCGGGAGACTATGGCTACACCTTC. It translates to CASSLGPGDYGYTF.